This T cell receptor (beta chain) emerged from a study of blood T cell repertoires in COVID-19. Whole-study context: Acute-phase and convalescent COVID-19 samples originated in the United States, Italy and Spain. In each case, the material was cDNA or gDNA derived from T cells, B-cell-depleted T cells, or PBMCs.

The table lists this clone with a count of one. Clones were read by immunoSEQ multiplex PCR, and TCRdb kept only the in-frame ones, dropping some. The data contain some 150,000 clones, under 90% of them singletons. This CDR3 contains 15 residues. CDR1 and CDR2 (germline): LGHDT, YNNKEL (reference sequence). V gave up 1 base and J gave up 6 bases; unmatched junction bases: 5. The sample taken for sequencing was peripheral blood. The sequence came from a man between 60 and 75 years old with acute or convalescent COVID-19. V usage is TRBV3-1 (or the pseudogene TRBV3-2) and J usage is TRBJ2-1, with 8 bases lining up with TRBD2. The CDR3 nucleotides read TGTGCCAGCAGCCAAGGGAGCGGGAGTACCAATGAGCAGTTCTTC. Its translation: CASSQGSGSTNEQFF.